There are a few counts of the clone carrying this T cell receptor beta chain. Its antigen remains unidentified. The lymph nodes were axillary draining lymph nodes from breast cancer patients. This specimen comes from a study of breast tumors, draining lymph nodes, adjacent tissues. The junction had 3 bases not matched to a gene; V was cut back by 4 bases and J by 4 bases. The CDR3 extends over 14 amino acids. The germline gives CDR1 MNHEY, CDR2 SVGEGT. TCRdb redid the calling of the multiplex PCR reads with MiXCR, one entry per CDR3 protein. The sample consists of about 80,000 distinct CDR3 sequences, roughly 19% of them appearing once. Study findings and constraints: The data were judged consistent with most tumor T cells coming from lymph node and expanding in tumor. Data only fit, rather than demonstrated, lymph node origin of most tumor T cells. Tumor and nontumor repertoires were significantly more similar in luminal-like than in basal-like breast cancer. Tumors had less TCR diversity than lymph nodes, more than nontumor tissue.

The TCR sequence derives from a female donor with breast cancer. Some clones in this sample may be carry-over from other donors' samples. This rearrangement joins TRBV6-2 or TRBV6-3 to TRBJ1-5, with TRBD1 identical over 8 bases. Sequenced material: axillary lymph node tissue. CDR3 coding DNA: TGTGCCAGCAGTTCCCAGGGGGCAAATCAGCCCCAGCATTTT. Protein: CASSSQGANQPQHF.